Listed below are T cell receptor beta chains from one sample, sequenced in a study of neurological immune-mediated disorders. MiXCR was run by TCRdb on the 5' RACE reads, yielding one entry per CDR3 protein. The sample lists about 84,000 distinct CDR3 sequences, approximately 10% occurring once. The specimen sequenced was PBMCs. The source of these receptors is a man aged 35-49 years in good health. The CDR3 runs from the conserved cysteine through the conserved F or W. The D gene is left open where the match is weak. Rows give clone size only sometimes, using once, few, many, or a class for an expanded clone.

TRBJ2-2,NA,many,TRBV7-8,TGTGCCAGCAGCTCTAACCCGGATCTTAACACCGGGGAGCTGTTTTTT,CASSSNPDLNTGELFF
TRBJ2-3,NA,few,TRBV7-3,TGTGCCAGCAGCTTATATCACCGGGATACGCAGTATTTT,CASSLYHRDTQYF
TRBJ2-7,NA,many,TRBV3-1,TGTGCCAGCAGCCAAGGATTAAGGACGGACTACGAGCAGTACTTC,CASSQGLRTDYEQYF
TRBJ1-1,NA,many,TRBV5-5,TGTGCCAGCAGCTTCTACGTGAGTGAAGCTTTCTTT,CASSFYVSEAFF
TRBJ1-4,NA,many,TRBV27,TGTGCCAGCAGTTTGCGACAGGACAAAAAACTGTTTTTT,CASSLRQDKKLFF
TRBJ2-3,TRBD1,many,TRBV29-1,TGCAGCGTTCGGGACAGCCACACAGATACGCAGTATTTT,CSVRDSHTDTQYF
TRBJ2-3,TRBD2,many,TRBV6-6,TGTGCCAGCAGTTTAGCGGGAGAGGGAGATACGCAGTATTTT,CASSLAGEGDTQYF
TRBJ1-5,NA,many,TRBV18,TGTGCCAGCTCTTCCTCGGAGGATCAGCCCCAGCATTTT,CASSSSEDQPQHF
TRBJ2-2,NA,many,TRBV10-3,TGTGCCACTACCAAGGAGGACACCGGGGAGCTGTTTTTT,CATTKEDTGELFF
TRBJ2-1,TRBD1,few,TRBV6-4,TGTGCCAGCAGTACCTACGCCACAGGGGGGACTTACAATGAGCAGTTCTTC,CASSTYATGGTYNEQFF
TRBJ2-5,NA,NA,TRBV5-6,TGTGCCAGCAGCTGGGGGCCACTCGGACTATCCCAAGAGACCCAGTACTTC,CASSWGPLGLSQETQYF
TRBJ2-1,TRBD2,NA,TRBV7-2,TGTGCCAGCAGCTTATTTAGCGGGGACTACAATGAGCAGTTCTTC,CASSLFSGDYNEQFF
TRBJ1-2,NA,many,TRBV7-9,TGTGCCAGCAGCGTACAGTTGGGACCGTTTAGTGGCTACACCTTC,CASSVQLGPFSGYTF
TRBJ2-1,TRBD1,many,TRBV7-9,TGTGCCAGCAGCTTTGACAGGGAATACAATGAGCAGTTCTTC,CASSFDREYNEQFF
TRBJ1-5,NA,many,TRBV28,TGTGCCAGCAGTTTAGTGAGGTTGGGGGCCCAAAACTCCCCCAATCAGCCCCAGCATTTT,CASSLVRLGAQNSPNQPQHF
TRBJ1-2,NA,many,TRBV5-1,TGCGCCAGCAGCGGGACGGGGAACTATGGCTACACCTTC,CASSGTGNYGYTF
TRBJ2-1,TRBD2,many,TRBV6-5,TGTGCCAGCAGTTACTTTTCTAGCGGGGGCCTTGACAGCTCCTACAATGAGCAGTTCTTC,CASSYFSSGGLDSSYNEQFF
TRBJ1-1,NA,many,TRBV28,TGTGCCAGCAGTTTAACGGTTGTGGCGAACACTGAAGCTTTCTTT,CASSLTVVANTEAFF
TRBJ2-3,TRBD2,many,TRBV5-1,TGCGCCAGCAGCTTGGGGACTAGCTTCGTTAGGACAGATACGCAGTATTTT,CASSLGTSFVRTDTQYF
TRBJ1-5,TRBD1,many,TRBV2,TGTGCCAGCAGGACGGACAGGGCTCAGCCCCAGCATTTT,CASRTDRAQPQHF
TRBJ2-3,NA,many,TRBV5-1,TGCGCCAGCAGCTTAGGGGGAGTGGCGGCAGATACGCAGTATTTT,CASSLGGVAADTQYF
TRBJ2-5,TRBD2,many,TRBV7-8,TGTGCCAGCAGCTTAGTTAGCGGGGGGGCCGGGGAGACCCAGTACTTC,CASSLVSGGAGETQYF
TRBJ2-7,NA,many,TRBV29-1,TGCAGCGTGAGGGTGGGGGAAGCCTCCTACGAGCAGTACTTC,CSVRVGEASYEQYF
TRBJ1-6,TRBD1,many,TRBV11-2,TGTGCCAGCAGCTTCGCTACAGGGGTGGCACCCCTCCACTTT,CASSFATGVAPLHF
TRBJ2-3,NA,NA,TRBV5-6,TGTGCCAGCAGCTTGGGGTATACATATACGCAGTATTTT,CASSLGYTYTQYF
TRBJ2-3,TRBD2,many,TRBV20-1,TGCAGTGCCCCTCTATCCCTAGCGGGAGTGGGAGATACGCAGTATTTT,CSAPLSLAGVGDTQYF
TRBJ2-5,TRBD2,many,TRBV28,TGTGCCAGCAGCCCGGGACTAGCGGGAGCCCAAGAGACCCAGTACTTC,CASSPGLAGAQETQYF
TRBJ1-1,NA,many,TRBV15,TGTGCCACCAGCACCGAGGACCGGTTTGCTTTCTTT,CATSTEDRFAFF
TRBJ2-5,TRBD1,many,TRBV10-2,TGCGCCAGCACCCCCGACAGGGGCCAAGAGACCCAGTACTTC,CASTPDRGQETQYF
TRBJ1-1,TRBD1,many,TRBV29-1,TGCAGCGTTGACACTCTCCGGGACAGGGGACCTGAAGCTTTCTTT,CSVDTLRDRGPEAFF
TRBJ2-7,NA,many,TRBV7-9,TGTGCCAGCAGCCCCGCAGTTAGCTCCTACGAGCAGTACTTC,CASSPAVSSYEQYF
TRBJ2-2,NA,many,TRBV10-2,TGCGCCATCTCCCCCGGTAGCGGTGAGGGCGGGGAGCTGTTTTTT,CAISPGSGEGGELFF
TRBJ1-1,TRBD1,NA,TRBV29-1,TGCAGCTTTGAGGTACAGGGGCCCTTCACTGAAGCTTTCTTT,CSFEVQGPFTEAFF
TRBJ2-1,NA,many,TRBV7-3,TGTGCCAGCAGCTTAAGCAGGGACGATGAGCAGTTCTTC,CASSLSRDDEQFF
TRBJ1-1,NA,many,TRBV11-2,TGTGCCAGCAGCTCCTGGCCCCAGAACACTGAAGCTTTCTTT,CASSSWPQNTEAFF
TRBJ1-5,NA,NA,TRBV20-1,TGCAGTGCTAGAGATCAACGTGGAACAGTCGACAATCAGCCCCAGCATTTT,CSARDQRGTVDNQPQHF
TRBJ2-7,NA,many,TRBV5-1,TGCGCCAGCAGCTTGGAGGGCAGCCGTAACTCCTACGAGCAGTACTTC,CASSLEGSRNSYEQYF